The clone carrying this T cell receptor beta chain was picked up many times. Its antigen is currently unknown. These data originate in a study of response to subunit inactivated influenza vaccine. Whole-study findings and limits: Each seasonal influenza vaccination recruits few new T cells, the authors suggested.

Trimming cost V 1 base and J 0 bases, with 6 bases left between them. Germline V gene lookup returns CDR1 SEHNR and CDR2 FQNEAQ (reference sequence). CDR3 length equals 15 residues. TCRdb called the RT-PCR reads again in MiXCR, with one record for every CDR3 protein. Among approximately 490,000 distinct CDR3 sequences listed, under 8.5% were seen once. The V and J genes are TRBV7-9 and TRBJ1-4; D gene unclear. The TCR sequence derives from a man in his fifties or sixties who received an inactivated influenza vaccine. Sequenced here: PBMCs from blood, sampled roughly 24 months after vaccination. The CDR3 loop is CASSLESATNEKLFF. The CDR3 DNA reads TGTGCCAGCAGCTTAGAGTCGGCAACTAATGAAAAACTGTTTTTT. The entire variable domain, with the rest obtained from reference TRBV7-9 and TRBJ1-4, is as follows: DTGVSQNPRHKITKRGQNVTFRCDPISEHNRLYWYRQTLGQGPEFLTYFQNEAQLEKSRLLSDRFSAERPKGSFSTLEIQRTEQGDSAMYLCASSLESATNEKLFFGSGTQLSVL.